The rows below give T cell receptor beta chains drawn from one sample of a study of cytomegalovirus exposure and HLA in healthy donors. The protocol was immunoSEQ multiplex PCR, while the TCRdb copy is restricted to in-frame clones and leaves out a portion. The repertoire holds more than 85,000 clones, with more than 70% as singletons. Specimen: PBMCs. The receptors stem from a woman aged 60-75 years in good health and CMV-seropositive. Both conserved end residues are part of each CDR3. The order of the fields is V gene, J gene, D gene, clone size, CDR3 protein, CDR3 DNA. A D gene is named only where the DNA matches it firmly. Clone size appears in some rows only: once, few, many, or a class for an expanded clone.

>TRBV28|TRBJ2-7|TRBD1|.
CASSLNQGAYEQYF
TGTGCCAGCAGTTTAAACCAGGGGGCCTACGAGCAGTACTTC
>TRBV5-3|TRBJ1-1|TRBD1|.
CARSLDRRRGTEAFF
TGTGCCAGAAGCCTGGACAGGAGGAGGGGAACTGAAGCTTTCTTT
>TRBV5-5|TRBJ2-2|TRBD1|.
CASSLDRGRLNTGELFF
TGTGCCAGCAGCCTGGACAGGGGGCGACTGAACACCGGGGAGCTGTTTTTT
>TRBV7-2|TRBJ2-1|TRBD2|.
CASSVRTSGGGSNEQFF
TGTGCCAGCAGCGTCCGGACTAGCGGGGGGGGTTCGAATGAGCAGTTCTTC
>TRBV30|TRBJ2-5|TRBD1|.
CAWSAGQGIKETQYF
TGTGCCTGGAGTGCCGGACAGGGTATTAAAGAGACCCAGTACTTC
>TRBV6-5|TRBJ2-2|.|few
CASRQRTSQAGELFF
TGTGCCAGCAGACAGAGGACTTCGCAGGCTGGGGAGCTGTTTTTT
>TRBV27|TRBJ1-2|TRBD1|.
CASSLRDRVPGYTF
TGTGCCAGCAGTTTAAGGGACAGGGTGCCTGGCTACACCTTC
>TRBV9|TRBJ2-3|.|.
CASATFTDTQYF
TGTGCCAGCGCTACGTTCACAGATACGCAGTATTTT
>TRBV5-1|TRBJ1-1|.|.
CASSPQGNTEAFF
TGCGCCAGCAGCCCGCAGGGGAACACTGAAGCTTTCTTT
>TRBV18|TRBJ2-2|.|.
CASSPLAPRGTGELFF
TGTGCCAGCTCACCACTGGCCCCCAGGGGAACCGGGGAGCTGTTTTTT
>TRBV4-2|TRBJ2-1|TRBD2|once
CASSQGWTSGAGEQFF
TGTGCCAGCAGCCAAGGGTGGACTAGCGGGGCAGGTGAGCAGTTCTTC
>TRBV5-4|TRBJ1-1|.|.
CASSLSPLAGLNTEAFF
TGTGCCAGCAGCTTATCTCCCCTGGCAGGGTTGAACACTGAAGCTTTCTTT
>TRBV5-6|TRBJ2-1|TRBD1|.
CASSSRGGRSYNEQFF
TGTGCCAGCAGTTCTCGAGGGGGCAGGTCTTACAATGAGCAGTTCTTC
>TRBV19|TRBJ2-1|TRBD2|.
CASTESGNGAYNEQFF
TGTGCCAGTACCGAAAGCGGGAATGGGGCCTACAATGAGCAGTTCTTC
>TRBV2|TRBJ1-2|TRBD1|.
CASSEIRTGGFNYGYTF
TGTGCCAGCAGCGAAATTCGCACAGGGGGCTTCAACTATGGCTACACCTTC
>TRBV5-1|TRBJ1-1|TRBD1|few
CASSAGQGTDTEAFF
TGCGCCAGCAGCGCGGGACAGGGGACGGATACTGAAGCTTTCTTT
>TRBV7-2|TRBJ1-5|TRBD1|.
CASSRGQPNQPQHF
TGTGCCAGCAGTAGGGGACAGCCTAATCAGCCCCAGCATTTT
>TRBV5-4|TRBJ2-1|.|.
CASSSKQGRPDNEQFF
TGTGCCAGCAGCTCCAAACAGGGCCGCCCAGACAATGAGCAGTTCTTC
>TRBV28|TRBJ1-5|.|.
CASRAGNSNQPQHF
TGTGCCAGCAGGGCGGGAAATAGCAATCAGCCCCAGCATTTT
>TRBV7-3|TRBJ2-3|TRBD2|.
CASSWQAGDPDTQYF
TGTGCCAGCAGCTGGCAGGCGGGAGACCCAGATACGCAGTATTTT
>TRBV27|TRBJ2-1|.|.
CASSLWAGSSYNEQFF
TGTGCCAGCAGTTTATGGGCGGGGAGCTCCTACAATGAGCAGTTCTTC
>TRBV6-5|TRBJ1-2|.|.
CASSYPTRVGYGYTF
TGTGCCAGCAGTTACCCCACCAGGGTTGGCTATGGCTACACCTTC
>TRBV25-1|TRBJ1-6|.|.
CASSAGQGRSLHF
TGTGCCAGCAGTGCTGGGCAGGGGAGATCCCTCCACTTT
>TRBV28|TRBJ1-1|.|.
CASIILGGLITEAFF
TGTGCCAGCATTATTTTGGGGGGGCTGATTACTGAAGCTTTCTTT
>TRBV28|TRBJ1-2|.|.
CASSPRPDGYTF
TGTGCCAGCTCCCCCCGTCCTGATGGCTACACCTTC
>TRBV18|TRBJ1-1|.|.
CASSPIDTVNTEAFF
TGTGCCAGCTCACCAATAGACACAGTGAACACTGAAGCTTTCTTT
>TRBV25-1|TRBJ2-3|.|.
CARSSPDTQYF
TGTGCCAGGTCGTCCCCAGATACGCAGTATTTT
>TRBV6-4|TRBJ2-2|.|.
CASSVGSAGELFF
TGTGCCAGCAGTGTCGGGAGTGCCGGGGAGCTGTTTTTT
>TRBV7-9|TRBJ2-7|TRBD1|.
CASSLGGTGHEQYF
TGTGCCAGCAGCTTAGGGGGGACAGGCCACGAGCAGTACTTC
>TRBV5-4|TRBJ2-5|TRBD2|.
CASSLGTSRHLQYF
TGTGCCAGCAGCTTGGGGACTAGCAGACACCTCCAGTACTTC
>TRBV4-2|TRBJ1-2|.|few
CASSQDPRGYTF
TGTGCCAGCAGCCAAGACCCACGGGGCTACACCTTC
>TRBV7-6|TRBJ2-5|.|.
CASSPGTGETQYF
TGTGCCAGCAGCCCGGGAACGGGGGAGACCCAGTACTTC
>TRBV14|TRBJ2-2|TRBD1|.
CASSHLGQYTGELFF
TGTGCCAGCAGCCACCTGGGACAGTACACCGGGGAGCTGTTTTTT
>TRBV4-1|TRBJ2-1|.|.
CASSQDRSFSNEQFF
TGCGCCAGCAGCCAAGACAGGTCATTTAGCAATGAGCAGTTCTTC
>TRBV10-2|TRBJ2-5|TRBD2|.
CASSVSSGGLQETQYF
TGCGCCAGCAGTGTTAGTAGCGGGGGACTCCAAGAGACCCAGTACTTC
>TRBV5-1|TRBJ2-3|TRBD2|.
CASSLGTSGMTDTQYF
TGCGCCAGCAGCCTGGGGACTAGCGGGATGACAGATACGCAGTATTTT
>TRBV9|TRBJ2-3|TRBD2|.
CASSVGLARDTQYF
TGTGCCAGCAGCGTGGGACTAGCGAGAGATACGCAGTATTTT
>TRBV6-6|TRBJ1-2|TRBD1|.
CASSGQGASGYTF
TGTGCCAGCAGCGGACAGGGGGCGTCTGGCTACACCTTC
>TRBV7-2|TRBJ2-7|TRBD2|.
CASSLLPPPPAGGPYEQYF
TGTGCCAGCAGCTTATTACCGCCCCCCCCAGCGGGAGGGCCCTACGAGCAGTACTTC
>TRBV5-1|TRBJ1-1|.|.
CASRGDGQNTEAFF
TGCGCCAGCAGAGGTGACGGACAGAACACTGAAGCTTTCTTT
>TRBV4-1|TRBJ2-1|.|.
CASSQDLRVNEQFF
TGCGCCAGCAGCCAAGATTTGAGAGTAAATGAGCAGTTCTTC
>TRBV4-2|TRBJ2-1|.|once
CASSGQLSGSSYNEQFF
TGTGCCAGCAGCGGGCAACTTAGCGGAAGCTCCTACAATGAGCAGTTCTTC
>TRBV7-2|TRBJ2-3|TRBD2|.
CASSLSTSGRGVTQYF
TGTGCCAGCAGCTTATCGACTAGCGGGAGGGGGGTTACGCAGTATTTT
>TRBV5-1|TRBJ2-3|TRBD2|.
CASKVTGGLMDTQYF
TGCGCCAGCAAGGTTACGGGAGGCCTAATGGATACGCAGTATTTT
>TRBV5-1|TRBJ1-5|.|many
CASSLEPAREPQHF
TGCGCCAGCAGCTTGGAGCCAGCCCGGGAGCCCCAGCATTTT
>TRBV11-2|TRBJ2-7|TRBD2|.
CASSRTSGSVNEQYF
TGTGCCAGCAGCAGGACTAGCGGGAGTGTTAATGAGCAGTACTTC
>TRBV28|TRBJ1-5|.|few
CASRMTQGSDQPQHF
TGTGCCAGTCGGATGACGCAGGGGTCGGATCAGCCCCAGCATTTT
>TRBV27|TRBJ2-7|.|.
CASSLRYGGYEQYF
TGTGCCAGCAGTTTAAGGTACGGGGGCTACGAGCAGTACTTC
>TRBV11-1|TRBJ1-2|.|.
CATSDISRGREGYTF
TGTGCCACCAGCGACATATCCAGAGGGCGGGAAGGCTACACCTTC
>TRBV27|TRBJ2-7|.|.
CASSLRPEDYEQYF
TGTGCCAGCAGTTTAAGGCCGGAGGATTACGAGCAGTACTTC
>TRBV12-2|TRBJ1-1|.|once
CASRLARWAGGLGLYTEAFF
TGTGCAAGTCGCTTAGCGAGGTGGGCAGGGGGACTCGGTTTGTACACTGAAGCTTTCTTT
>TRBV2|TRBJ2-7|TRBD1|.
CASSLQGALYYEQYF
TGTGCCAGCAGTTTACAGGGGGCCTTATACTACGAGCAGTACTTC
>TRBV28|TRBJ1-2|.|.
CASSFMGAQGYGYTF
TGTGCCAGCAGTTTTATGGGGGCGCAAGGCTATGGCTACACCTTC
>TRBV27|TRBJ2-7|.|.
CASSLREDYEQYF
TGTGCCAGCAGTTTGAGAGAGGACTACGAGCAGTACTTC
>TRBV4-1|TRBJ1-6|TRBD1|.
CASSQVPGQGSPYNSPLHF
TGCGCCAGCAGCCAAGTCCCGGGACAGGGTAGCCCCTATAATTCACCCCTCCACTTT